The 29 T cell receptor beta chains below all came from one sample that was sequenced in a study of technical replicates of blood from a few donors. The protocol was immunoSEQ multiplex PCR, while the TCRdb copy is restricted to in-frame clones and leaves out a portion. The table lists 85,000 to 100,000 clones, 90% to 95% of them singletons. The sequenced sample consisted of T cells isolated from PBMCs. Receptors originate from a human donor in good health.

The DNA of the CDR3 is TGTGCCAGCAGCTCCCAGGGCTATGGCTACACCTTC. Its translation is CASSSQGYGYTF. The V and J genes are TRBV11-2 and TRBJ1-2; D may be TRBD1 (5 bases). CDR1 and CDR2 (germline): SGHAT, FQNNGV. This CDR3 comprises 12 residues. The V end was cut by 4 bases, the J end by 4 bases, with 7 bases between.

This chain uses TRBV28 with TRBJ1-2; weak D call: TRBD1 (6 bases). Germline assignment: CDR1 MDHEN and CDR2 SYDVKM. The CDR3 extends over 15 amino acids. V was clipped by 4 bases and J by 3 bases, with 15 bases between them. The CDR3 loop reads CASSSRGGPDYGYTF. DNA for the CDR3: TGTGCCAGCAGTTCCCGGGGGGGGCCTGACTATGGCTACACCTTC.

V and J are TRBV28 and TRBJ1-2; D remains unclear. V gave up 7 bases and J gave up 5 bases, with 20 bases separating them. Germline CDR1 MDHEN, CDR2 SYDVKM. This CDR3 contains 15 residues. CDR3 nucleotide sequence: TGTGCCAGCAAACTCATCCCGGACTCTTCATATGGCTACACCTTC. Amino acids: CASKLIPDSSYGYTF.

The chain recombines TRBV6-5 with TRBJ2-7, with a weak D call TRBD2 (6 bases). The V gene's germline CDR1 is MNHEY and CDR2 SVGAGI. V lost 4 bases and J 3 bases, leaving 10 bases between the germline ends. The CDR3 runs to 13 residues. CDR3 in amino acids: CASSWGLNYEQYF. For the CDR3, the DNA is TGTGCCAGCAGTTGGGGACTTAACTACGAGCAGTACTTC.

The chain recombines TRBV30 with TRBJ2-3; the match to TRBD2 covers 7 bases. The ends lost 2 bases at V and 6 bases at J; junction bases unmatched: 5. The CDR3 extends over 13 amino acids. Per germline, CDR1 GTSNPN and CDR2 SVGIG (reference sequence). The CDR3 loop reads CAWSRLAGDTQYF. The CDR3 coding sequence is TGTGCCTGGAGTCGACTAGCAGGGGATACGCAGTATTTT.

The genes are TRBV6-6 and TRBJ1-2; D gene ambiguous. This CDR3 contains 13 residues. V lost 8 bases, J lost 4 bases, and 14 bases lay in between. The germline V gene has CDR1 MNHNY and CDR2 SVGAGI (reference sequence). CDR3 nucleotides: TGTGCCAGCGAAACGGCCGGGAGCTATGGCTACACCTTC. Its protein product is CASETAGSYGYTF.

The chain uses TRBV5-4 and TRBJ1-2, with 9 nucleotides matching TRBD1. The CDR3 covers 13 residues. The J segment lost 7 bases and the V segment lost 6 bases, leaving 7 bases of the junction unmatched. Germline V lookup: CDR1 SGHNT, CDR2 YYREEE (reference sequence). The DNA of the CDR3 is TGTGCCAGCACCCCGGACAGGGGCAGTGGCTACACCTTC. Protein product: CASTPDRGSGYTF.

The gene calls are TRBV6-5 and TRBJ1-3; 7 nucleotides agree with TRBD1. This CDR3 is 13 amino acids long. The germline V gene encodes CDR1 MNHEY and CDR2 SVGAGI. Germline trimming cut 10 bases from V and 2 bases from J; bases unmatched to any gene: 5. CDR3 nucleotide sequence: TGTGCCACGTCCACAGGGGCTGGAAACACCATATATTTT. This codes for CATSTGAGNTIYF.

This sequence joins TRBV7-8 and TRBJ2-7; 8 bases line up with TRBD1. Germline V lookup: CDR1 SGHVS, CDR2 FQNEAQ. J was trimmed by 3 bases and V by 5 bases; bases with no gene match: 9. The CDR3 has 15 residues. CDR3 protein: CASSARTGINYEQYF. The CDR3 region has the DNA TGTGCCAGCAGCGCACGGACAGGGATTAACTACGAGCAGTACTTC.

This chain links TRBV11-1 with TRBJ1-2, with 8 bases fitting TRBD1. The J segment lost 4 bases and the V segment lost 5 bases, leaving 6 bases of the junction unmatched. Per the germline V gene, CDR1 is SGHAT and CDR2 is FQDESV (reference sequence). CDR3 length: 14 amino acids. The CDR3 spells CASSPGDRGYGYTF. The DNA of the CDR3 is TGTGCCAGCAGCCCTGGAGACAGGGGCTATGGCTACACCTTC.

To note about this clone: At one end the junction does not follow the germline gene, possibly because of a read error. The chain carries TRBV7-7 and TRBJ2-1; D assignment may be TRBD1 or TRBD2 (6 bases each). This CDR3 contains 13 residues. The germline V gene has CDR1 SSHAT and CDR2 FNYEAQ (reference sequence). The CDR3 region is CASSVGGGNEQFF. In DNA form, the CDR3 reads TGTGCTAGCAGCGTAGGAGGGGGAAATGAGCAGTTCTTC.

A few counts support this clone. This chain links TRBV7-9 with TRBJ2-1, with 7 bases matching TRBD2. The CDR3 is made up of 14 amino acids. Germline values: CDR1 SEHNR, CDR2 FQNEAQ (reference sequence). V shed 10 bases and J 2 bases; nucleotides not matched to a gene: 8. The CDR3 DNA sequence: TGTGCCACCGGGGCGGGAGCGACCTACAATGAGCAGTTCTTC. This translates into CATGAGATYNEQFF.

The gene calls are TRBV10-1 and TRBJ2-3; D is ambiguous. The germline V and J ends were trimmed by 4 bases and 2 bases, with 10 bases remaining between them. The CDR3 is 14 amino acids. The germline CDR1 and CDR2 sequences are WNHNN and SYGVQD (reference sequence). The CDR3: CASSAGGFTDTQYF. The CDR3 nucleotides read TGCGCCAGCAGTGCCGGCGGTTTCACAGATACGCAGTATTTT.

The rearrangement links TRBV9 to TRBJ2-3; perhaps TRBD1 as D (8 bases). Trimming removed 2 bases from V and 2 bases from J, with 21 bases in between. The CDR3 has 18 residues. From germline, CDR1 is SGDLS and CDR2 YYNGEE. CDR3 in DNA: TGTGCCAGCAGCGTGGGGGGGGGACAGGCGTACTACACAGATACGCAGTATTTT. Translating it yields CASSVGGGQAYYTDTQYF.

The V call is TRBV9, the J call TRBJ1-3; 7 nucleotides align to TRBD1. Germline V gene data show CDR1 as SGDLS and CDR2 as YYNGEE. Germline trimming cut 3 bases from V and 0 bases from J; bases unmatched to any gene: 6. This CDR3 comprises 16 residues. In DNA form, the CDR3 reads TGTGCCAGCAGCGCGGGACAGTTGAGCTCTGGAAACACCATATATTTT. Encoded protein: CASSAGQLSSGNTIYF. Supplemented by reference TRBV9 and TRBJ1-3, the full variable domain reads DSGVTQTPKHLITATGQRVTLRCSPRSGDLSVYWYQQSLDQGLQFLIQYYNGEERAKGNILERFSAQQFPDLHSELNLSSLELGDSALYFCASSAGQLSSGNTIYFGEGSWLTVV.

The chain recombines TRBV27 with TRBJ2-6; no firm D call. Germline CDR1 MNHEY, CDR2 SMNVEV (reference sequence). Trimming left V 4 bases short and J 4 bases short, with 11 bases between. CDR3 length: 15 residues. The CDR3 DNA reads as TGTGCCAGCAGTTCCCTCGGGTCAGGGGCCAACGTCCTGACTTTC. Protein product: CASSSLGSGANVLTF.

This clone turned up a few times. The V and J genes are TRBV15 and TRBJ2-4; 8 bases map to TRBD2. The junction had 8 bases not matched to a gene; V was cut back by 1 base and J by 0 bases. Germline V gene data show CDR1 as LNHNV and CDR2 as YYDKDF (reference sequence). The CDR3 totals 18 residues. The CDR3 DNA reads TGTGCCACCAGCAGAGCGTCGACTAGCGAGCTAGCCAAAAACATTCAGTACTTC. Protein sequence: CATSRASTSELAKNIQYF.

The CDR3: CASSYYRGPRSGYTF. Here the CDR3 DNA reads TGTGCCAGCAGTTATTACAGGGGCCCAAGGAGCGGCTACACCTTC. The chain joins TRBV25-1 to TRBJ1-2; 7 bases map to TRBD1. Germline trimming cut 5 bases from V and 8 bases from J; bases unmatched to any gene: 14. The CDR3 is 15 residues long. CDR1 is MGHDK, CDR2 SYGVNS, per germline.

The rearrangement uses TRBV2 and TRBJ2-3; a weak D match, TRBD2 (6 bases). CDR3 length equals 16 residues. CDR1 and CDR2 (germline): SNHLY, FYNNEI. Trimming removed 3 bases from V and 0 bases from J, with 13 bases in between. Written as DNA, the CDR3 is TGTGCCAGCAGTGATGCGGGGATAGCTAGCACAGATACGCAGTATTTT. Translation: CASSDAGIASTDTQYF. Full variable domain (remainder filled in from reference TRBV2 and TRBJ2-3): EPEVTQTPSHQVTQMGQEVILRCVPISNHLYFYWYRQILGQKVEFLVSFYNNEISEKSEIFDDQFSVERPDGSNFTLKIRSTKLEDSAMYFCASSDAGIASTDTQYFGPGTRLTVL.

The chain combines TRBV2 with TRBJ2-5; tentatively, D is TRBD2 (5 bases). V lost 11 bases to trimming and J lost 4 bases, with 20 bases between them. This CDR3 has 14 amino acids. Per the germline V gene, CDR1 is SNHLY and CDR2 is FYNNEI. CDR3 protein: CAVSGGPLGETQYF. CDR3 coding DNA: TGTGCCGTCAGCGGCGGGCCCCTAGGAGAGACCCAGTACTTC.

This rearrangement joins TRBV5-5 to TRBJ2-7, with D possibly TRBD1 on 6 matching bases. CDR1 is SGHKS, CDR2 YYEKEE, per germline (reference sequence). The CDR3 covers 16 residues. Between the trimmed V and J ends, which lost 4 bases and 5 bases, there was a span of 22 bases. CDR3 sequence: CASSEGAGTRANEQYF. CDR3 DNA: TGTGCCAGCAGCGAGGGAGCCGGGACAAGGGCGAACGAGCAGTACTTC.

The rearrangement links TRBV5-1 to TRBJ2-1; 12 nucleotides line up with TRBD2. The germline V gene has CDR1 SGHRS and CDR2 YFSETQ. CDR3 length: 15 residues. Trimming at V came to 3 bases and at J to 6 bases, leaving 4 bases not matched to a gene. In DNA, the CDR3 is TGCGCCAGCAGCTCCCAGACTAGCGGGGGCAATGAGCAGTTCTTC. It yields the protein CASSSQTSGGNEQFF.

V usage is TRBV9 and J usage is TRBJ2-1, with 8 bases identical to TRBD2. The CDR3 extends over 15 amino acids. The V gene's germline CDR1 is SGDLS and CDR2 YYNGEE. V dropped 2 bases and J dropped 2; count of bases not matched to a gene: 3. In DNA, the CDR3 is TGTGCCAGCAGCGTTTCCGGGAGGGCCTACAATGAGCAGTTCTTC. Protein sequence: CASSVSGRAYNEQFF.

This clone was seen a single time. CDR3 loop: CASRTTYRGPNYGYTF. In nucleotides, the CDR3 is TGCGCCAGCAGGACCACCTACAGGGGACCTAACTATGGCTACACCTTC. The genes are TRBV5-1 and TRBJ1-2; 7 nucleotides line up with TRBD1. From germline, CDR1 is SGHRS and CDR2 YFSETQ. The CDR3 loop spans 16 amino acids. Germline trimming cut 5 bases from V and 0 bases from J; bases unmatched to any gene: 10.

In this sample, this clone turned up once. The V and J genes are TRBV5-1 and TRBJ2-5; D unclear. The germline V and J ends were trimmed by 0 bases and 3 bases, with 12 bases remaining between them. The CDR3 is 15 amino acids. Germline-derived CDR1 and CDR2 are SGHRS and YFSETQ. This chain's CDR3 is CASSLVLASEETQYF. In DNA, the CDR3 is TGCGCCAGCAGCTTGGTCCTTGCGTCTGAAGAGACCCAGTACTTC.

The chain couples TRBV14 to TRBJ2-1, with 11 bases matching TRBD2. CDR1 is SGHDN and CDR2 is FVKESK in the germline V gene. J lost 4 bases, V lost 6 bases, and 8 bases had no gene match. There are 16 residues in the CDR3. The CDR3 region is CASRPGTSGTYNEQFF. CDR3 nucleotide sequence: TGTGCCAGCAGACCCGGGACTAGCGGTACATACAATGAGCAGTTCTTC.

CDR3 amino acids: CASSQGSRGPAGELFF. The CDR3 DNA sequence: TGTGCCAGCAGCCAAGGTAGCAGGGGGCCGGCTGGGGAGCTGTTTTTT. The V and J genes are TRBV4-2 and TRBJ2-2, with 8 bases lining up with TRBD1. The germline V gene has CDR1 LGHNA and CDR2 YNFKEQ. The length of the CDR3 is 16 residues. The junction had 9 bases not matched to a gene; V was cut back by 1 base and J by 8 bases.

The chain carries TRBV9 and TRBJ1-1; tentatively, D is TRBD1 (5 bases). CDR3 size: 14 residues. Trimming removed 5 bases at V and 3 bases at J, with 14 bases between. CDR1 and CDR2 from the germline V gene are SGDLS and YYNGEE. CDR3 sequence reads: CASSAGRGDTEAFF. The DNA of the CDR3 is TGTGCCAGCAGTGCGGGGAGGGGCGACACTGAAGCTTTCTTT.

The chain carries TRBV6-1 and TRBJ2-1; TRBD2 matches at 13 bases. Per germline, CDR1 MNHNS and CDR2 SASEGT. J gave up 9 bases and V 11 bases, and 7 bases lay outside the gene matches. The CDR3 is 13 amino acids. The chain's CDR3 is CAGGLAGDSEQFF. The CDR3, as DNA: TGTGCCGGAGGACTAGCGGGAGATAGTGAGCAGTTCTTC.